This is a list of T cell receptor beta chains from one sample in a study of blood T cells in healthy people across ages. TCRdb analysed the 5' RACE reads with MiXCR anew, one entry per CDR3 protein. The sample lists 1.5 million to 2 million distinct CDR3 sequences; approximately 39% were seen once. Sequenced material: blood. Receptor source: a human donor in good health. CDR3s include the opening cysteine and the closing phenylalanine or tryptophan. D genes are given only for firm matches. Size is omitted from some rows. Given values are once, few, many or a class for expanded clones.

TRBD2 few TRBJ2-1 TRBV29-1 CSVAGLAITEQFF TGCAGCGTGGCGGGACTAGCAATCACCGAGCAGTTCTTC
NA few TRBJ1-5 TRBV20-1 CSAGGWGGYSNQPQHF TGCAGTGCCGGCGGGTGGGGTGGATATAGCAATCAGCCCCAGCATTTT
NA few TRBJ1-4 TRBV7-2 CASSFAGLTNEKLFF TGTGCCAGCAGCTTCGCAGGTCTAACTAATGAAAAACTGTTTTTT
NA once TRBJ1-1 TRBV12-3/TRBV12-4 CASRLTGLDTEAFF TGTGCCAGCAGGCTGACAGGTTTGGACACTGAAGCTTTCTTT
TRBD1 NA TRBJ1-5 TRBV6-6 CASSNKPRTGNNQPQHF TGTGCCAGCAGTAATAAACCTAGGACAGGCAACAATCAGCCCCAGCATTTT
NA NA TRBJ1-6 TRBV20-1 CSADPIDHYNSPLHF TGCAGTGCCGACCCCATCGACCATTATAATTCACCCCTCCACTTT
NA NA TRBJ2-3 TRBV29-1 CSVGGTEDTQYF TGCAGCGTTGGTGGGACGGAGGATACGCAGTATTTT
NA NA TRBJ2-1 TRBV20-1 CSAISTAHNEQFF TGCAGTGCTATCTCGACTGCCCACAATGAGCAGTTCTTC
TRBD1 NA TRBJ2-5 TRBV5-1 CASSYQGAFETQYF TGCGCCAGCAGTTACCAGGGGGCGTTCGAGACCCAGTACTTC
TRBD1 few TRBJ2-7 TRBV3-1 CASSRNLGGQSYEQYF TGTGCCAGCAGCCGGAACCTTGGGGGACAGTCCTACGAGCAGTACTTC
TRBD1 NA TRBJ1-5 TRBV20-1 CSASGTGEGNQPQHF TGCAGTGCCAGCGGGACAGGGGAGGGAAACCAGCCCCAGCATTTT
NA NA TRBJ2-1 TRBV4-1 CASSHTSIPISYNEQFF TGCGCCAGCAGCCACACCTCAATACCTATCTCCTACAATGAGCAGTTCTTC
NA few TRBJ2-7 TRBV12-3/TRBV12-4 CASSYTSNEQYF TGTGCCAGCAGCTATACTAGTAACGAGCAGTACTTC
NA few TRBJ2-5 TRBV12-3/TRBV12-4 CASSFRGRIAAQTQYF TGTGCCAGCAGTTTTCGGGGTCGGATAGCGGCCCAGACCCAGTACTTC
TRBD2 few TRBJ2-1 TRBV20-1 CSARVTAGGSGSYNEQFF TGCAGTGCTAGAGTTACAGCGGGGGGCTCGGGCTCCTACAATGAGCAGTTCTTC
NA NA TRBJ1-1 TRBV20-1 CSAQAPNTEAFF TGCAGTGCCCAGGCCCCTAACACTGAAGCTTTCTTT
NA NA TRBJ2-1 TRBV21-1 CASSKRGRTYYSYEQFF TGTGCCAGCAGCAAAAGGGGAAGGACGTACTACTCCTACGAGCAGTTCTTC
TRBD1 NA TRBJ2-7 TRBV7-2 CASSLATGHSYEQYF TGTGCCAGCAGCTTAGCGACAGGGCATTCCTACGAGCAGTACTTC
NA few TRBJ2-7 TRBV4-1 CASSQDVLYEQYF TGCGCCAGCAGCCAAGATGTCCTCTACGAGCAGTACTTC
NA NA TRBJ2-3 TRBV7-2 CASSLRSFTDTQYF TGTGCCAGCAGCTTAAGGTCCTTCACAGATACGCAGTATTTT
NA NA TRBJ2-1 TRBV20-1 CSARDDPGLSYNEQFF TGCAGTGCTAGAGATGACCCGGGGCTCTCCTACAATGAGCAGTTCTTC
NA once TRBJ2-3 TRBV12-3/TRBV12-4 CASGWRGTDAQYF TGTGCCAGTGGCTGGCGGGGAACAGATGCGCAGTATTTT
TRBD1 NA TRBJ2-3 TRBV4-1 CASSRGQGAFTDTQYF TGCGCCAGCAGCAGGGGACAGGGGGCTTTCACAGATACGCAGTATTTT
NA few TRBJ2-1 TRBV27 CASHRGSYNEQFF TGTGCCAGCCACCGGGGCTCCTACAATGAGCAGTTCTTC
NA NA TRBJ2-7 TRBV10-2 CASGEFQYF TGCGCCAGCGGGGAATTTCAGTACTTC
TRBD2 NA TRBJ2-5 TRBV12-5 CASGLERLAGATQETQYF TGTGCTAGTGGTTTGGAAAGACTAGCGGGGGCGACCCAAGAGACCCAGTACTTC
NA few TRBJ2-6 TRBV7-2 CASSYPQGAGANVLTF TGTGCCAGCAGCTACCCACAGGGCGCTGGGGCCAACGTCCTGACTTTC
NA few TRBJ2-3 TRBV4-3 CASSQGTLLYTDTQYF TGCGCCAGCAGCCAAGGTACTTTACTGTACACAGATACGCAGTATTTT
NA few TRBJ1-2 TRBV4-1 CASSLGRGSRNGYTF TGCGCCAGCAGCCTGGGACGAGGGTCACGGAATGGCTACACCTTC
NA NA TRBJ2-1 TRBV7-6 CASSLADVMDEQFF TGTGCCAGCAGCTTAGCAGACGTTATGGATGAGCAGTTCTTC
TRBD1 NA TRBJ1-5 TRBV12-3/TRBV12-4 CASQGGLGQPQHF TGTGCCAGCCAGGGGGGATTAGGTCAGCCCCAGCATTTT
NA NA TRBJ1-1 TRBV6-5 CASSYSSLPKYGAFF TGTGCCAGCAGTTACTCGTCGCTTCCAAAGTATGGAGCTTTCTTT
NA NA TRBJ1-5 TRBV7-2 CASSTRVGSNQPQHF TGTGCCAGCAGCACTAGGGTTGGTAGCAATCAGCCCCAGCATTTT